What follows are 2 T cell receptor beta chains derived from one specimen sequenced in a study of T cell responses to AZD1222 COVID-19 vaccine. Produced via immunoSEQ multiplex PCR; TCRdb's table is partial and in-frame only. The sample lists 95,000 to 150,000 clones; 85% to 90% were seen once. The specimen comprised peripheral blood, sampled on day 0 of AZD1222 vaccination. These receptors were collected from an adult in good health.

DNA of the CDR3: TGTGCCAGCAGTTTACGACAGGGTAATTCACCCCTCCACTTT. Translation gives CASSLRQGNSPLHF. The chain carries TRBV27 and TRBJ1-6, with 7 nucleotides matching TRBD1. CDR1 and CDR2 from the germline V gene are MNHEY and SMNVEV (reference sequence). V shed 2 bases and J 6 bases; nucleotides not matched to a gene: 1. The CDR3 length is 14 residues.

This clone turned up a few times. This chain uses TRBV12-5 with TRBJ1-1; D unresolved. The V gene lost 2 bases and the J gene lost 6 bases, with 7 bases spanning the gap. This CDR3 contains 12 residues. Per the germline V gene, CDR1 is LGHNT and CDR2 is FRNRAP. CDR3 residues: CASGLSRAEAFF. The DNA for the CDR3 is TGTGCTAGTGGTTTGTCCCGGGCTGAAGCTTTCTTT. Full variable domain (rest looked up from reference TRBV12-5 and TRBJ1-1): DARVTQTPRHKVTEMGQEVTMRCQPILGHNTVFWYRQTMMQGLELLAYFRNRAPLDDSGMPKDRFSAEMPDATLATLKIQPSEPRDSAVYFCASGLSRAEAFFGQGTRLTVV.